The clone carrying this TCR beta chain was seen at least ten times. The sample comes from a study of early T cells in non-severe SARS-CoV-2 infection. Via MiXCR, TCRdb re-called the 5' RACE reads, giving one row per CDR3 protein. Of some 30,000 distinct CDR3 sequences in the sample, more than 3.5% are singletons; the top ten hold under 6.5%. The CDR3 spans 14 residues. V was pared by 4 bases and J by 12 bases, with 11 bases of the junction left unmatched. Germline loops: CDR1 GTSNPN, CDR2 SVGIG (reference sequence). The specimen sequenced was whole blood. The gene calls are TRBV30 and TRBJ2-1, with 11 bases aligning to TRBD2. The TCR sequence derives from an adult who was a healthcare worker with PCR-confirmed SARS-CoV-2 infection or an uninfected control (not recorded which). This chain's CDR3 is CAWTTSGTLVGQFF. The CDR3 bases are TGTGCCTGGACGACTAGCGGGACGCTTGTTGGGCAGTTCTTC.